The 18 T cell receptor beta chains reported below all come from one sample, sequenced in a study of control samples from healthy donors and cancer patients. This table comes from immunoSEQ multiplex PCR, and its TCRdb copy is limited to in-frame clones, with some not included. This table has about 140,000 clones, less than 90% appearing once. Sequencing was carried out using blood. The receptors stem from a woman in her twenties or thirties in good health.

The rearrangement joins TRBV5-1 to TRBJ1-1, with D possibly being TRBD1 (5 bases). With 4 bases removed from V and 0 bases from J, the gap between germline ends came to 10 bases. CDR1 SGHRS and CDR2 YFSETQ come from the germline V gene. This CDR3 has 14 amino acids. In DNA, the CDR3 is TGCGCCAGCAGCCGACAGTGGATGAACACTGAAGCTTTCTTT. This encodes CASSRQWMNTEAFF.

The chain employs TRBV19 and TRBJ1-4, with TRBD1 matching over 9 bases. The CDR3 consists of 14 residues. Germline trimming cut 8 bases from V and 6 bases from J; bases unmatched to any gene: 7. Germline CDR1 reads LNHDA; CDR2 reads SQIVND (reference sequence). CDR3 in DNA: TGTGCCAGTGAGGACAGGGGCGGGGATGAAAAACTGTTTTTT. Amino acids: CASEDRGGDEKLFF.

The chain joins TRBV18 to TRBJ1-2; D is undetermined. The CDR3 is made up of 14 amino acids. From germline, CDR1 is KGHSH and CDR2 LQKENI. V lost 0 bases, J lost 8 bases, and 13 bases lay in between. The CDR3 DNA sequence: TGTGCCAGCTCACCACCGGAAAGGTCTTGGGGCTACACCTTC. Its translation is CASSPPERSWGYTF.

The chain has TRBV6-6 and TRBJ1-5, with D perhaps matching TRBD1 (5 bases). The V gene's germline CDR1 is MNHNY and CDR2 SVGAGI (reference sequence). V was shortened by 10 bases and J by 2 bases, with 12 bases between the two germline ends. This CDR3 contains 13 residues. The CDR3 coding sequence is TGTGCCACGAGAGGGGAACGCAATCAGCCCCAGCATTTT. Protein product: CATRGERNQPQHF.

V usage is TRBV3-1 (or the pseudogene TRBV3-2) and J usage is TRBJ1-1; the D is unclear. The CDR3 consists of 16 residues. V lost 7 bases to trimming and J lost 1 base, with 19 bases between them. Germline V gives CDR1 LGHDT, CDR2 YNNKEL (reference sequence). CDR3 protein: CASNYEVIRGNTEAFF. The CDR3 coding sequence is TGTGCCAGCAATTATGAAGTGATCCGGGGGAACACTGAAGCTTTCTTT.

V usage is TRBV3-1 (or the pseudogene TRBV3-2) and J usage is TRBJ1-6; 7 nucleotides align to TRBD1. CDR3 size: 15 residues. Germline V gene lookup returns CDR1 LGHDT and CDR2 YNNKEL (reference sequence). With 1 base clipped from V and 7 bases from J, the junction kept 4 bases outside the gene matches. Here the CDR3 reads CASSQGGTENSPLHF. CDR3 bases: TGTGCCAGCAGCCAAGGTGGGACAGAAAATTCACCCCTCCACTTT.

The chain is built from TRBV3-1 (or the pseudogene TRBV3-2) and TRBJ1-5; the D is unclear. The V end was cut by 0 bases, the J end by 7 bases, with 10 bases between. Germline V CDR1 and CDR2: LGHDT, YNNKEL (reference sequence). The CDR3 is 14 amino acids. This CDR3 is CASSQDPRMQPQHF. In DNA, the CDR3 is TGTGCCAGCAGCCAAGATCCGCGGATGCAGCCCCAGCATTTT.

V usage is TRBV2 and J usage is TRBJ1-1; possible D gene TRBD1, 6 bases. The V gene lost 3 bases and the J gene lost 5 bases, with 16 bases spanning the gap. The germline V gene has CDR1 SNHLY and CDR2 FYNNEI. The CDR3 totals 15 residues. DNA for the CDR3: TGTGCCAGCAGTGACCTAGGGGGGCGTGGGACTGAAGCTTTCTTT. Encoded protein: CASSDLGGRGTEAFF.

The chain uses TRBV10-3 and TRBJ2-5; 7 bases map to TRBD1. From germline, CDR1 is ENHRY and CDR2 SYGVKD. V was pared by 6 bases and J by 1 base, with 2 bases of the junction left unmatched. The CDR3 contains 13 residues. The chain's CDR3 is CAISRDSQETQYF. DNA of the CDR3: TGTGCCATCAGCCGGGACAGCCAAGAGACCCAGTACTTC.

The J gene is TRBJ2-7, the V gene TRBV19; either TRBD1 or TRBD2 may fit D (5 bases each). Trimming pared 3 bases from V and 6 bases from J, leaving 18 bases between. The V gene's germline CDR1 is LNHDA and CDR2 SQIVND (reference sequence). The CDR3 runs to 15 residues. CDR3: CASSISRGAGGEQYF. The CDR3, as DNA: TGTGCCAGTAGTATTTCCCGAGGGGCGGGCGGCGAGCAGTACTTC.

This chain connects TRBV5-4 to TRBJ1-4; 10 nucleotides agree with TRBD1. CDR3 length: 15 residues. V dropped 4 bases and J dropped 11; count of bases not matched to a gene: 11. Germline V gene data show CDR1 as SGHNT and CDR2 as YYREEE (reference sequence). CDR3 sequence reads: CASSGGQGLGEKLFF. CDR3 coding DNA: TGTGCCAGCAGCGGGGGACAGGGGTTAGGGGAGAAACTGTTTTTT.

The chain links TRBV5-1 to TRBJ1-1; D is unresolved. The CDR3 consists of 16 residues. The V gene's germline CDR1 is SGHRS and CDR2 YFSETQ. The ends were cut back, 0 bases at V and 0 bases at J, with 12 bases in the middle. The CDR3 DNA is TGCGCCAGCAGCTTGGCCTCTGCCTCGATGAACACTGAAGCTTTCTTT. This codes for CASSLASASMNTEAFF.

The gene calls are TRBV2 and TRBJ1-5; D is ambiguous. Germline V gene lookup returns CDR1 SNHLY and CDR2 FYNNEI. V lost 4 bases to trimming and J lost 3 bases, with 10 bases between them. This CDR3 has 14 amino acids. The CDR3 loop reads CASSGNRFNQPQHF. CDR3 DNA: TGTGCCAGCAGTGGAAACAGATTCAATCAGCCCCAGCATTTT.

The chain's CDR3 is CAGGTRCYTDTQYF. In DNA, the CDR3 is TGTGCCGGTGGGACCCGTTGTTACACAGATACGCAGTATTTT. The chain employs TRBV21-1 and TRBJ2-3. TRBV21-1 is assigned pseudogene status. The CDR3 is 14 amino acids.

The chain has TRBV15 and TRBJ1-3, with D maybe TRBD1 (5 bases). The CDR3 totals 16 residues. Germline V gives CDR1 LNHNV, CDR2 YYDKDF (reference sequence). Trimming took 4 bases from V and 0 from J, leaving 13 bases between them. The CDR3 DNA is TGTGCCACCAGCACCGGGGCGGGAAGCTCTGGAAACACCATATATTTT. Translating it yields CATSTGAGSSGNTIYF. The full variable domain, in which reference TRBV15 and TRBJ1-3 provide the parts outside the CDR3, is DAMVIQNPRYQVTQFGKPVTLSCSQTLNHNVMYWYQQKSSQAPKLLFHYYDKDFNNEADTPDNFQSRRPNTSFCFLDIRSPGLGDTAMYLCATSTGAGSSGNTIYFGEGSWLTVV.

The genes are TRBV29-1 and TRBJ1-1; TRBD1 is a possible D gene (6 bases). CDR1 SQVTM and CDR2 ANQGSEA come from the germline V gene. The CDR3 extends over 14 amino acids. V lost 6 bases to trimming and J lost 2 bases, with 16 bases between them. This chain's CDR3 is CSVTGHNLNTEAFF. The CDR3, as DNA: TGCAGCGTCACGGGACACAATCTAAACACTGAAGCTTTCTTT.

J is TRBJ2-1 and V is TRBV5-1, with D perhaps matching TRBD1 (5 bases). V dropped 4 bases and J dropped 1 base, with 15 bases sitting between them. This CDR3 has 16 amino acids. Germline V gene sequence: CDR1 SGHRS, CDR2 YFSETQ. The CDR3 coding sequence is TGCGCCAGCAGCCCATTAGGGGTGGGATCCTACAATGAGCAGTTCTTC. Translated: CASSPLGVGSYNEQFF.

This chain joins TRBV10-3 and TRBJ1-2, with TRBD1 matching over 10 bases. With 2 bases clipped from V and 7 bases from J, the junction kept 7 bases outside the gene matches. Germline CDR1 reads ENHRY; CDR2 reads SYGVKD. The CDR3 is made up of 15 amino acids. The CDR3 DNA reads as TGTGCCATCAGTGAGACGGGACAGGGGTTGGGTGGCTACACCTTC. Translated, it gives CAISETGQGLGGYTF.